Described below is a single TCR beta chain sequence and its context. Its antigen is still unknown. One end of the junction does not line up with germline, which may come from a read error. The sample is drawn from a study of tumor-infiltrating lymphocytes in primary liver carcinoma. Study-wide points: Significantly larger top-250-clone fractions were found in tumors than in blood (p = 0.039).

Total RNA amounting to about 520 ng was the source from which TCR beta cDNA was made with a constant-region primer. Construction of TCR beta libraries relied on three successive nested multiplex PCR rounds employing slightly modified ARM-PCR. In the first two PCR rounds, TRBV1-TRBV30 forward primers were paired with a C-beta reverse primer, and each round lasted roughly 9 cycles. Via MiXCR, TCRdb re-called the multiplex PCR reads, giving one row per CDR3 protein. This sample carries some 190,000 distinct CDR3 sequences, just under 85% of them seen once, and the ten largest clones take about a sixth. CDR3 length: 15 residues. The germline gives CDR1 SGHRS, CDR2 YFSETQ. Starting material for RNA and DNA co-extraction consisted of 20-30 mg of unsorted bulk tissue.

Sequenced input: tumor tissue from primary liver carcinoma. The V and J genes are TRBV5-1 and TRBJ2-1; 9 bases are shared with TRBD2. The TCR sequence derives from a man aged 40-50 years with primary liver carcinoma and hepatitis B virus infection. CDR3 coding DNA: TGCGCCTGCAGCAGCTGGACTAGCGACAACAATGAGCTGTTCTTC. Encoded protein: CACSSWTSDNNELFF.